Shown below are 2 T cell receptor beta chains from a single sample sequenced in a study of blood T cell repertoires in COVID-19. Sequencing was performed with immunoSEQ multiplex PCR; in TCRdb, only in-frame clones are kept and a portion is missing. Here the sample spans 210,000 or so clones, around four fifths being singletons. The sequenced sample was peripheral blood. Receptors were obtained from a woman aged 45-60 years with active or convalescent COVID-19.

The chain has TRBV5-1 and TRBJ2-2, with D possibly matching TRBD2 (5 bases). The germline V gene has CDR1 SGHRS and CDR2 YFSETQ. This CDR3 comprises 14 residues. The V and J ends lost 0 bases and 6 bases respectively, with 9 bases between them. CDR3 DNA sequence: TGCGCCAGCAGCTTGGAAGGGAGACCCGGGGAGCTGTTTTTT. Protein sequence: CASSLEGRPGELFF. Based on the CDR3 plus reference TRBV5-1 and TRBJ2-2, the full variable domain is KAGVTQTPRYLIKTRGQQVTLSCSPISGHRSVSWYQQTPGQGLQFLFEYFSETQRNKGNFPGRFSGRQFSNSRSEMNVSTLELGDSALYLCASSLEGRPGELFFGEGSRLTVL.

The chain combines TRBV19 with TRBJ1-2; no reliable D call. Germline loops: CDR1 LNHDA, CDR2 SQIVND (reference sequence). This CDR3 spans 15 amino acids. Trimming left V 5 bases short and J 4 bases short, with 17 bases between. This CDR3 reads CASSLSGGSGYGYTF. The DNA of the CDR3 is TGTGCCAGTAGTCTCTCGGGTGGCTCTGGCTATGGCTACACCTTC.